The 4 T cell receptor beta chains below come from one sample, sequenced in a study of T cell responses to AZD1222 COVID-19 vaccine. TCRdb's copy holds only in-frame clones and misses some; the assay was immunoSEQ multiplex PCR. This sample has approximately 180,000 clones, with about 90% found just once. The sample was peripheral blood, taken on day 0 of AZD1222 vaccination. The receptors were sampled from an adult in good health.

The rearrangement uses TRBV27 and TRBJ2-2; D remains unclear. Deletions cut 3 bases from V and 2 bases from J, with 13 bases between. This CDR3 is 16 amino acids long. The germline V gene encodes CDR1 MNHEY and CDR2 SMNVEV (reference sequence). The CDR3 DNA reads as TGTGCCAGCAGTTTCAATTCCAGAGCTAACACCGGGGAGCTGTTTTTT. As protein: CASSFNSRANTGELFF.

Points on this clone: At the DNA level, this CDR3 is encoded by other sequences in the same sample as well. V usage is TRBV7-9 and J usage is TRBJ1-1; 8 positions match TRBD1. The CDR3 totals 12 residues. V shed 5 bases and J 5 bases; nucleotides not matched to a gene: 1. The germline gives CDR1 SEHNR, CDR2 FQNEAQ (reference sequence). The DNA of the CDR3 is TGTGCCAGCAGCGACAGGGGTACTGAAGCTTTCTTT. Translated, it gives CASSDRGTEAFF.

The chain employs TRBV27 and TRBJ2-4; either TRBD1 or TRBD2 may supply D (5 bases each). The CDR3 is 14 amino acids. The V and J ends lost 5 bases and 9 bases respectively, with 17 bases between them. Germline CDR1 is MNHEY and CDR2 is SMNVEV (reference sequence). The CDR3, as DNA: TGTGCCAGCAGTCCCGGGACGTCGACGGGCATTCAGTACTTC. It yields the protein CASSPGTSTGIQYF.

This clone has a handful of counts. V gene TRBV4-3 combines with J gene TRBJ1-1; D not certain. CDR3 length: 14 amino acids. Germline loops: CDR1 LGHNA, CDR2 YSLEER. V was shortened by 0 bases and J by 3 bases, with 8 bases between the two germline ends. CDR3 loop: CASSQEVSYTEAFF. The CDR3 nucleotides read TGCGCCAGCAGCCAAGAAGTGTCTTACACTGAAGCTTTCTTT.